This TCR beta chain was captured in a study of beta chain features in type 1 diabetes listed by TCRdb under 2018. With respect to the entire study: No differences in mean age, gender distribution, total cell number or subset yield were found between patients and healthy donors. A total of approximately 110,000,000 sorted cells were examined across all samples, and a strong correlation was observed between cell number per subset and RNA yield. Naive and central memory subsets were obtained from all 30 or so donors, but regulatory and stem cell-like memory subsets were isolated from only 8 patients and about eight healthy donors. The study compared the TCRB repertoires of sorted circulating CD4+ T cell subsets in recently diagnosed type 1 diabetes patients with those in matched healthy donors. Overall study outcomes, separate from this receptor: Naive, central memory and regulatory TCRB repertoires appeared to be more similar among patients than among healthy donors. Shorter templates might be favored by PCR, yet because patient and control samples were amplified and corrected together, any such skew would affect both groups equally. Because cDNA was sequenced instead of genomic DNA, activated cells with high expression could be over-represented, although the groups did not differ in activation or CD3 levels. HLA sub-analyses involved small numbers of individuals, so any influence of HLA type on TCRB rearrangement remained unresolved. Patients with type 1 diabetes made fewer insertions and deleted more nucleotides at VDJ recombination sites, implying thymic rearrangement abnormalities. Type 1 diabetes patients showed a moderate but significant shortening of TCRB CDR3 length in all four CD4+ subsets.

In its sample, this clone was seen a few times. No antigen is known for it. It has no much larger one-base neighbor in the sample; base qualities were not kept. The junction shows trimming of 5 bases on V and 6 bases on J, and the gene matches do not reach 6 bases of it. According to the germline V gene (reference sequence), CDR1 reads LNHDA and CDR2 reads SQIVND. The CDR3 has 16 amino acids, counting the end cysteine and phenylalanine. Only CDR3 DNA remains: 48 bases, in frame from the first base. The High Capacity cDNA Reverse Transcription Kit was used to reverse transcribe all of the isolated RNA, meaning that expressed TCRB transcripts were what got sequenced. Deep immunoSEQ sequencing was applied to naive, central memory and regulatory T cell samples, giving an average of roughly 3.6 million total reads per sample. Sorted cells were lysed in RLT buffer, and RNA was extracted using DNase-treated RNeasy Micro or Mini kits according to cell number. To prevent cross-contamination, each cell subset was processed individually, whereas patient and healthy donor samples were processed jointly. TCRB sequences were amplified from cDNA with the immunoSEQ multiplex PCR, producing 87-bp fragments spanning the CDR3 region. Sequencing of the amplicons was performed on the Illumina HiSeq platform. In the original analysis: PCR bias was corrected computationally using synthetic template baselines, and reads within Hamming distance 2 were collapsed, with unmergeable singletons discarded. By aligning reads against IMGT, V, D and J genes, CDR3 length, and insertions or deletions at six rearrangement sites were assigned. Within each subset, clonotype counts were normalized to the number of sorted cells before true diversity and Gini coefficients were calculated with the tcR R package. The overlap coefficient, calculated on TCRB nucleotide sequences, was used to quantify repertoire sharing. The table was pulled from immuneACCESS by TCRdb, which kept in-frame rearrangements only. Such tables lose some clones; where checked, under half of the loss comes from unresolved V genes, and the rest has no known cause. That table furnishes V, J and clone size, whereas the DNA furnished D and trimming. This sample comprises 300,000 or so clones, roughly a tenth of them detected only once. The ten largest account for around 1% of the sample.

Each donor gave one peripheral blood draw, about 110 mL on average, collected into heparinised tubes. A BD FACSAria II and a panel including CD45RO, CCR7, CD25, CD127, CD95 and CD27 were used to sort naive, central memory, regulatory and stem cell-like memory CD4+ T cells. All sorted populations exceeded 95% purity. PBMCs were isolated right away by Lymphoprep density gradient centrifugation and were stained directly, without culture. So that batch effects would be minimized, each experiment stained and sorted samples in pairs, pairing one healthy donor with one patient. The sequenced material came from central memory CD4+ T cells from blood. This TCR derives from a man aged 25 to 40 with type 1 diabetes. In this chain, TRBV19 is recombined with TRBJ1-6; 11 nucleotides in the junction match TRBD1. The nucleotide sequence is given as TGTGCCAGTAGTCTACGGACAGGGGGCAGTAATTCACCCCTCCACTTT. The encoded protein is CASSLRTGGSNSPLHF.